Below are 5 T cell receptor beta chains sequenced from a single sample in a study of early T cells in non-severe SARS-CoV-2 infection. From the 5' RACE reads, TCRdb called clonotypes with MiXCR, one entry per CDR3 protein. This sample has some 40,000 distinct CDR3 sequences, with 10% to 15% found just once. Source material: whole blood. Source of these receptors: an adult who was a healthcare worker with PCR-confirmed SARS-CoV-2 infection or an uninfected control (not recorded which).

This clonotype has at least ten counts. The CDR3 region is CASSPDTELSTDTQYF. In DNA form, the CDR3 reads TGTGCCAGCAGTCCAGACACAGAGCTTAGCACAGATACGCAGTATTTT. The J gene is TRBJ2-3, the V gene TRBV6-6; D not certain. CDR1 and CDR2 from the germline V gene are MNHNY and SVGAGI (reference sequence). This CDR3 region has 16 residues. The germline V and J ends were trimmed by 5 bases and 0 bases, with 15 bases remaining between them.

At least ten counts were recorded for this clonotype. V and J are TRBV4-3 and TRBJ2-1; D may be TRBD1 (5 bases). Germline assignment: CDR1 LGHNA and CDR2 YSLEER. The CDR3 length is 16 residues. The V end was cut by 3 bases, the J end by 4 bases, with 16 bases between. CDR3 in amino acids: CASSHMHHRYYNEQFF. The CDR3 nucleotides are TGCGCCAGCAGCCATATGCATCACAGGTATTACAATGAGCAGTTCTTC.

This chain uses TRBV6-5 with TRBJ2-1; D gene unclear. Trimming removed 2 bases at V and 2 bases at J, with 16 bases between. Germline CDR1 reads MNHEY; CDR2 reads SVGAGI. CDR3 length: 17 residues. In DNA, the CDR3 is TGTGCCAGCAGTTACAATTTGCGACTTCCTCCCTACAATGAGCAGTTCTTC. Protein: CASSYNLRLPPYNEQFF.

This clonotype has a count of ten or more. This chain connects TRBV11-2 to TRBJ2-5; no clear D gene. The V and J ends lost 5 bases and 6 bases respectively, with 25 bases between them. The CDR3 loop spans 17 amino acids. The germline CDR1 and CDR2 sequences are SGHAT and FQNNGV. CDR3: CASSSTRAQSPDKTQYF. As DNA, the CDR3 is TGTGCCAGCAGCAGCACTCGGGCTCAATCCCCCGACAAGACCCAGTACTTC.

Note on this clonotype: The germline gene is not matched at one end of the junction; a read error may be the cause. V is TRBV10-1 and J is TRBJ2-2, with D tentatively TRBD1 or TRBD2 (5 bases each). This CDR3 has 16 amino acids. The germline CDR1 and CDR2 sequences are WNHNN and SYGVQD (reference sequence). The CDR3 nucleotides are TGTGCCAGCAGTGGTCCCGGGGCCGCGAACACCGGGGAGCTGTTTTTT. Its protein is CASSGPGAANTGELFF.